Below, 29 T cell receptor beta chains from the same sample are listed, as sequenced in a study of cytomegalovirus exposure and HLA in healthy donors. It was with 60 Vbeta and 13 Jbeta primers that the PCR ran. Assay: immunoSEQ multiplex PCR; the TCRdb copy retains only in-frame clones and omits some. This table holds roughly 63,000 clones, 65% to 75% found once. The sample taken for sequencing was PBMCs. The receptor set was obtained from a man over 45 in good health and CMV-seropositive.

V is TRBV11-2 and J is TRBJ1-5, with 7 positions matching TRBD1. V lost 3 bases to trimming and J lost 2 bases; unmatched junction nucleotides: 4. The CDR3 contains 15 residues. Germline values: CDR1 SGHAT, CDR2 FQNNGV. CDR3 DNA sequence: TGTGCCAGCAGCTTGGGTCAGGGGGGCAATCAGCCCCAGCATTTT. This codes for CASSLGQGGNQPQHF. Supplemented by reference TRBV11-2 and TRBJ1-5, the full variable domain reads EAGVAQSPRYKIIEKRQSVAFWCNPISGHATLYWYQQILGQGPKLLIQFQNNGVVDDSQLPKDRFSAERLKGVDSTLKIQPAKLEDSAVYLCASSLGQGGNQPQHFGDGTRLSIL.

The table lists this clone with a count of one. The chain uses TRBV28 and TRBJ2-1; TRBD1 agrees at 10 bases. The germline V gene has CDR1 MDHEN and CDR2 SYDVKM. The CDR3 totals 12 residues. The J segment lost 9 bases and the V segment lost 9 bases, leaving 5 bases of the junction unmatched. The CDR3 region has the DNA TGTGCCAGGGGGGACAGGGGATCTGAGCAGTTCTTC. Translated: CARGDRGSEQFF.

The gene calls are TRBV4-3 and TRBJ2-5; 11 nucleotides align to TRBD2. Germline CDR1 and CDR2: LGHNA and YSLEER. The CDR3 has 16 amino acids. Germline trimming cut 1 base from V and 5 bases from J; bases unmatched to any gene: 6. CDR3 sequence reads: CASSQGSGGAEETQYF. In nucleotides, the CDR3 is TGCGCCAGCAGCCAAGGTAGCGGGGGGGCCGAGGAGACCCAGTACTTC.

The chain joins TRBV25-1 to TRBJ2-5; TRBD1 matches at 7 bases. CDR3 size: 14 residues. Trimming removed 2 bases from V and 1 base from J; junction bases left unmatched: 1. The germline V gene has CDR1 MGHDK and CDR2 SYGVNS. The CDR3 loop reads CASSEEGAQETQYF. The CDR3 DNA follows: TGTGCCAGCAGTGAAGAGGGGGCCCAAGAGACCCAGTACTTC.

The rearrangement uses TRBV30 and TRBJ2-1; no firm D call. The germline gives CDR1 GTSNPN, CDR2 SVGIG (reference sequence). V dropped 1 base and J dropped 9 bases, with 7 bases sitting between them. CDR3 length: 11 amino acids. The CDR3, as DNA: TGTGCCTGGAGTGGTAGAGGTGAGCAGTTCTTC. Its translation: CAWSGRGEQFF.

This rearrangement joins TRBV6-5 to TRBJ2-3, with a possible D match to TRBD2 (6 bases). Germline V lookup: CDR1 MNHEY, CDR2 SVGAGI. Trimming cost V 5 bases and J 3 bases, with 12 bases left between them. CDR3 length: 14 residues. This CDR3 is CASSPIAATDTQYF. The CDR3 nucleotides are TGTGCCAGCAGTCCAATAGCGGCTACAGATACGCAGTATTTT.

This chain connects TRBV30 to TRBJ2-6, with D possibly matching TRBD2 (6 bases). The V gene lost 4 bases and the J gene lost 2 bases, with 12 bases spanning the gap. The CDR3 is 15 residues long. Germline V gene data show CDR1 as GTSNPN and CDR2 as SVGIG (reference sequence). For the CDR3, the DNA is TGTGCCTGGACCTGGGGGGTAGCTGGGGCCAACGTCCTGACTTTC. Translation gives CAWTWGVAGANVLTF.

This clone was seen more than once but under ten times. Other DNA sequences in the same sample also yield this CDR3. This rearrangement joins TRBV19 to TRBJ1-5; 8 bases match TRBD1. CDR1 and CDR2 from the germline V gene are LNHDA and SQIVND (reference sequence). Trimming took 4 bases from V and 2 from J; bases not matched to a gene: 4. This CDR3 is 15 amino acids long. The CDR3 loop reads CASSTPGQGNQPQHF. The CDR3 DNA reads as TGTGCCAGTAGTACGCCGGGACAGGGCAATCAGCCCCAGCATTTT. Looking up the rest from reference TRBV19 and TRBJ1-5 gives the full variable domain: DGGITQSPKYLFRKEGQNVTLSCEQNLNHDAMYWYRQDPGQGLRLIYYSQIVNDFQKGDIAEGYSVSREKKESFPLTVTSAQKNPTAFYLCASSTPGQGNQPQHFGDGTRLSIL.

The chain joins TRBV5-4 to TRBJ2-5; tentatively, D is TRBD2 (5 bases). The CDR3 is 17 amino acids. Trimming stripped 4 bases from V and 4 bases from J, with 23 bases between. Germline CDR1 is SGHNT and CDR2 is YYREEE (reference sequence). The CDR3 here is CASSPTKMRAVRETQYF. The CDR3 coding sequence is TGTGCCAGCAGCCCGACTAAGATGCGAGCCGTCCGAGAGACCCAGTACTTC.

The chain uses TRBV9 and TRBJ2-3; 8 bases line up with TRBD2. The CDR3 contains 15 residues. With V trimmed by 5 bases and J by 0 bases, 5 bases remained unmatched. The V gene's germline CDR1 is SGDLS and CDR2 YYNGEE. The CDR3 bases are TGTGCCAGCAGGGCTACTAGCGGAAGCACAGATACGCAGTATTTT. It encodes CASRATSGSTDTQYF.

For the CDR3, the DNA is TGTGCCAGCAGCCCTCTCCGGACTAGCGGAGAATACGAGCAGTACTTC. Protein sequence: CASSPLRTSGEYEQYF. V gene TRBV27 combines with J gene TRBJ2-7; 10 bases agree with TRBD2. Germline-derived CDR1 and CDR2 are MNHEY and SMNVEV (reference sequence). This CDR3 spans 16 amino acids. With V trimmed by 6 bases and J by 4 bases, 12 bases remained unmatched.

The genes are TRBV30 and TRBJ1-6; D is possibly TRBD1 (5 bases). Germline V CDR1 and CDR2: GTSNPN, SVGIG (reference sequence). This CDR3 comprises 14 residues. The V end was cut by 2 bases, the J end by 7 bases, with 12 bases between. The CDR3 sequence is CAWSPRVPNSPLHF. For the CDR3, the DNA is TGTGCCTGGAGTCCCAGGGTTCCGAATTCACCCCTCCACTTT.

This chain joins TRBV6-5 and TRBJ2-3; no definite D call. Looked up from germline, CDR1 is MNHEY and CDR2 is SVGAGI. This CDR3 contains 13 residues. Deletions cut 6 bases from V and 1 base from J, with 8 bases between. CDR3 DNA sequence: TGTGCCAGCAGCCCCCTCGGCACAGATACGCAGTATTTT. Translating it yields CASSPLGTDTQYF.

The J gene is TRBJ2-7, the V gene TRBV5-1, with 9 bases identical to TRBD2. With V trimmed by 0 bases and J by 2 bases, 3 bases remained unmatched. This CDR3 is 15 amino acids long. Germline V lookup: CDR1 SGHRS, CDR2 YFSETQ. The CDR3 nucleotides are TGCGCCAGCAGCTTGGAAGCTAGCGGGGCCTACGAGCAGTACTTC. This codes for CASSLEASGAYEQYF.

The rearrangement links TRBV7-8 to TRBJ2-3, with D tentatively TRBD2 (5 bases). The CDR3 covers 17 residues. Trimming removed 0 bases at V and 5 bases at J, with 18 bases between. The germline V gene encodes CDR1 SGHVS and CDR2 FQNEAQ. The CDR3 loop is CASSLAALASRGDTQYF. The CDR3 nucleotides are TGTGCCAGCAGCTTAGCGGCCCTGGCTAGCCGCGGAGATACGCAGTATTTT. Using reference TRBV7-8 and TRBJ2-3 for the parts outside the CDR3, the full variable domain is GAGVSQSPRYKVAKRGQDVALRCDPISGHVSLFWYQQALGQGPEFLTYFQNEAQLDKSGLPSDRFFAERPEGSVSTLKIQRTQQEDSAVYLCASSLAALASRGDTQYFGPGTRLTVL.

V and J are TRBV4-1 and TRBJ2-5, with 7 bases that match TRBD1. This CDR3 spans 16 amino acids. Germline trimming cut 1 base from V and 2 bases from J; bases unmatched to any gene: 7. The V gene's germline CDR1 is MGHRA and CDR2 YSYEKL. Written as DNA, the CDR3 is TGCGCCAGCAGCCAAGCTAGGACAGGCGTTCAAGAGACCCAGTACTTC. Protein product: CASSQARTGVQETQYF.

This clone occurred a few times. The chain joins TRBV7-5 to TRBJ2-7; the DNA was not used to check the table's D call, TRBD1. TRBV7-5 is a documented pseudogene. The CDR3 runs 14 residues. Here the CDR3 reads CASSHRDRNYEQYF. The CDR3 DNA reads as TGTGCCAGCAGCCACCGGGACAGGAACTACGAGCAGTACTTC.

This chain uses TRBV30 with TRBJ1-6; TRBD1 might be the D (5 bases). The CDR3 spans 14 residues. Trimming removed 4 bases at V and 7 bases at J, with 14 bases between. Germline lookup yields CDR1 GTSNPN and CDR2 SVGIG (reference sequence). For the CDR3, the DNA is TGTGCCTGGATACCGTGGAGGGGAAATTCACCCCTCCACTTT. Translated, it gives CAWIPWRGNSPLHF.

The chain is built from TRBV6-1 and TRBJ1-2; 8 positions match TRBD1. In germline, CDR1 is MNHNS, CDR2 SASEGT. The CDR3 is 15 residues long. Losses at the gene ends were 1 base for V and 5 bases for J; bases not matched to a gene: 6. CDR3 DNA: TGTGCCAGCAGTGAAGGAAGGCAGGGGGCTTATGGCTACACCTTC. The encoded protein is CASSEGRQGAYGYTF.

This clone turned up a few times. This chain links TRBV6-6 with TRBJ2-7; 9 bases map to TRBD1. CDR1 is MNHNY and CDR2 is SVGAGI in the germline V gene (reference sequence). V lost 6 bases to trimming and J lost 0 bases; unmatched junction nucleotides: 9. CDR3 length: 16 amino acids. The CDR3 DNA is TGTGCCAGCAGCGCCGCGGGACAGGGTAGCTCCTACGAGCAGTACTTC. Its protein product is CASSAAGQGSSYEQYF.

The rearrangement uses TRBV7-6 and TRBJ2-7, with 8 bases identical to TRBD1. Trimming removed 0 bases from V and 6 bases from J; junction bases left unmatched: 7. CDR1 is SGHVS, CDR2 FNYEAQ, per germline. CDR3 length: 15 residues. This CDR3 reads CASSLAGSGGSEQYF. The DNA of the CDR3 is TGTGCCAGCAGCTTAGCGGGGTCAGGGGGCTCCGAGCAGTACTTC.

CDR3 nucleotides: TGTGCCAGTAGACGGGGAGTAACAGATACGCAGTATTTT. It is translated as CASRRGVTDTQYF. V gene TRBV19 combines with J gene TRBJ2-3; D is perhaps TRBD2 (5 bases). This CDR3 contains 13 residues. Germline V CDR1 and CDR2: LNHDA, SQIVND (reference sequence). Between the trimmed V and J ends, which lost 6 bases and 3 bases, there was a span of 10 bases. Full variable domain (outside the CDR3, taken from reference TRBV19 and TRBJ2-3): DGGITQSPKYLFRKEGQNVTLSCEQNLNHDAMYWYRQDPGQGLRLIYYSQIVNDFQKGDIAEGYSVSREKKESFPLTVTSAQKNPTAFYLCASRRGVTDTQYFGPGTRLTVL.

The chain couples TRBV5-4 to TRBJ2-7, with D perhaps TRBD1 (5 bases). The CDR3 consists of 15 residues. Per germline, CDR1 SGHNT and CDR2 YYREEE (reference sequence). Trimming removed 8 bases at V and 2 bases at J, with 20 bases between. The CDR3 DNA sequence: TGTGCCAGTAGCCTTGTGGGTAGGGGCCCCTACGAGCAGTACTTC. It codes for CASSLVGRGPYEQYF.

The chain joins TRBV4-1 to TRBJ2-7, with 10 bases that match TRBD2. This CDR3 has 15 residues. Trimming removed 1 base from V and 3 bases from J; junction bases left unmatched: 3. Per the germline V gene, CDR1 is MGHRA and CDR2 is YSYEKL. CDR3 residues: CASSQAPSGGYEQYF. The CDR3 DNA reads as TGCGCCAGCAGCCAAGCGCCTAGCGGGGGCTACGAGCAGTACTTC.

This clone was recorded only once. V gene TRBV7-2 combines with J gene TRBJ2-5; TRBD2 might be the D (6 bases). CDR1 SGHTA and CDR2 FQGNSA come from the germline V gene. This CDR3 is 17 amino acids long. V lost 1 base and J lost 4, with 19 bases in between. The DNA of the CDR3 is TGTGCCAGCAGCTTAGGAACCTTTATCGGTAGCGGAGAGACCCAGTACTTC. It yields the protein CASSLGTFIGSGETQYF. The variable domain in full, with the rest retrieved from reference TRBV7-2 and TRBJ2-5, is GAGVSQSPSNKVTEKGKDVELRCDPISGHTALYWYRQSLGQGLEFLIYFQGNSAPDKSGLPSDRFSAERTGGSVSTLTIQRTQQEDSAVYLCASSLGTFIGSGETQYFGPGTRLLVL.

This clone is deemed large (0.1 to 1%). Other DNA sequences from this sample encode an identical CDR3 as well. The rearrangement joins TRBV7-9 to TRBJ2-7, with 8 bases fitting TRBD1. From germline, CDR1 is SEHNR and CDR2 FQNEAQ (reference sequence). Unmatched junction bases numbered 6, after V lost 5 bases and J lost 3 bases. This CDR3 has 14 residues. Written as DNA, the CDR3 is TGTGCCAGCAGCCACCGGGACAGGAACTACGAGCAGTACTTC. The encoded protein is CASSHRDRNYEQYF. Together with reference TRBV7-9 and TRBJ2-7, the CDR3 gives the full variable domain: DTGVSQNPRHKITKRGQNVTFRCDPISEHNRLYWYRQTLGQGPEFLTYFQNEAQLEKSRLLSDRFSAERPKGSFSTLEIQRTEQGDSAMYLCASSHRDRNYEQYFGPGTRLTVT.

V is TRBV29-1 and J is TRBJ2-1; TRBD2 matches at 10 bases. The CDR3 is 16 amino acids. The germline V gene encodes CDR1 SQVTM and CDR2 ANQGSEA. The trim removed 1 base at V and 2 bases at J, leaving 5 bases unmatched. This chain's CDR3 is CSVEGTSGAPYNEQFF. The DNA of the CDR3 is TGCAGCGTTGAAGGGACTAGCGGAGCGCCCTACAATGAGCAGTTCTTC.

This clone was detected only once. The V gene is TRBV7-3, the J gene TRBJ2-1; 10 nucleotides align to TRBD2. CDR1 SGHTA and CDR2 FQGTGA come from the germline V gene. The CDR3 covers 15 residues. With 6 bases clipped from V and 8 bases from J, the junction kept 10 bases outside the gene matches. CDR3 bases: TGTGCCAGCAGACTTTCAGCGGGAGGGCCACATGAGCAGTTCTTC. Translation: CASRLSAGGPHEQFF.

V gene TRBV5-1 combines with J gene TRBJ2-1; D unclear. The CDR3 is 14 amino acids. Germline V gene sequence: CDR1 SGHRS, CDR2 YFSETQ. Deletions cut 3 bases from V and 4 bases from J, with 11 bases between. As DNA, the CDR3 is TGCGCCAGCAGCTCCCGGTCGGGTTACAATGAGCAGTTCTTC. Protein: CASSSRSGYNEQFF.